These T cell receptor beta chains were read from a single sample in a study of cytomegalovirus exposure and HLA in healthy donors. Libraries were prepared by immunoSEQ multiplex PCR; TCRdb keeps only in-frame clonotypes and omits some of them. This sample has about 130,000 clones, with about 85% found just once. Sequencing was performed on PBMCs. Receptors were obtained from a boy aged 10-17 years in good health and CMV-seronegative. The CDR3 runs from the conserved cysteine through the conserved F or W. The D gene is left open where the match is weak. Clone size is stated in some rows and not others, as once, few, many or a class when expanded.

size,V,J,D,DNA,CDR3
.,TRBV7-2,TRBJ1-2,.,TGTGCCAGCAGCTTAGCGTCAAGGGGCGTTGGCTACACCTTC,CASSLASRGVGYTF
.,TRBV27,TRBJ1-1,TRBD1,TGTGCCAGCGGAGACAGGGGTGGGAACACTGAAGCTTTCTTT,CASGDRGGNTEAFF
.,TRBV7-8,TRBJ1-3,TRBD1,TGTGCCAGCAGTAGGACAGGGGGCCCTGGAAACACCATATATTTT,CASSRTGGPGNTIYF
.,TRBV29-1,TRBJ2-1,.,TGCAGCGTTGAATTCAGGTACAATGAGCAGTTCTTC,CSVEFRYNEQFF
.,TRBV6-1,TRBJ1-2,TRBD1,TGTGCCAGCAATTTTCAGGGGGCGAACTATGGCTACACCTTC,CASNFQGANYGYTF
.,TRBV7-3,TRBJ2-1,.,TGTGCCAGCAGCTCCCAGTCGTACGATGAGCAGTTCTTC,CASSSQSYDEQFF
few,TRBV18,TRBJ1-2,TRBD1,TGTGCCAGCTCACCAACCGGGGCAGGGGGCGCTGACTATGGCTACACCTTC,CASSPTGAGGADYGYTF
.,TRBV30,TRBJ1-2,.,TGTGCCTGGAGTCCCCGGGTTATGGTGTATGGCTACACCTTC,CAWSPRVMVYGYTF
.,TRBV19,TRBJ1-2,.,TGTGCCAGTAGTATAGCGACGGGGGGGGCGAGCTATGGCTACACCTTC,CASSIATGGASYGYTF
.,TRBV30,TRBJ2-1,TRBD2,TGTGCCTCTGAACCGGGACTAGGACAGTTCTTC,CASEPGLGQFF
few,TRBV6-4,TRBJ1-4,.,TGTGCCAGCAGTATGACAGTGGGTATTGGTGAAAAACTGTTTTTT,CASSMTVGIGEKLFF
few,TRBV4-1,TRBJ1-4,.,TGCGCCAGCAGCCAAGATTTCATACAGCAATCAACTAATGAAAAACTGTTTTTT,CASSQDFIQQSTNEKLFF
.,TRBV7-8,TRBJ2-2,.,TGTGCCAGCATCATGCGGCCTCCAACCGGGGAGCTGTTTTTT,CASIMRPPTGELFF
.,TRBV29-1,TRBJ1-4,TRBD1,TGCAGCGCCGGAGAGGGGACAGGGAGTGAAAAACTGTTTTTT,CSAGEGTGSEKLFF
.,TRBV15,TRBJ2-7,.,TGTGCCACCAGCGCCGACAGGTTTTCCTACGAGCAGTACTTC,CATSADRFSYEQYF